The entry below gives a single T cell receptor beta chain sequence along with its context. The antigen is unknown. Sequenced by immunoSEQ multiplex PCR; TCRdb stores in-frame clones only, minus some. The table shows just under 10,000 clones, with 60% occurring only once. The CDR3 sequence is 14 residues long. Germline CDR1 MDHEN, CDR2 SYDVKM. The ends were cut back, 6 bases at V and 4 bases at J, with 16 bases in the middle. These data come from a study of tissue T cells after allogeneic stem cell transplantation. Study context: Samples with visible lymphocytes on H&E were prioritized for sequencing.

General observations from the study: Tissue-detected TCR repertoire was only partly captured by blood and spleen T cells. Across patients, clones rarely overlapped, yet motif clusters were shared tissue-specifically. Anatomically similar tissues had similar TCR repertoires within each patient.

This TCR derives from a woman aged 18-49 years with breast cancer. Sequenced material: tissue from the jejunum, taken at autopsy. V and J are TRBV28 and TRBJ2-7; weak D call: TRBD2 (5 bases). DNA for the CDR3: TGTGCCAGCAGCACGCCGGGGAATAGGTACGAGCAGTACTTC. Translation gives CASSTPGNRYEQYF.